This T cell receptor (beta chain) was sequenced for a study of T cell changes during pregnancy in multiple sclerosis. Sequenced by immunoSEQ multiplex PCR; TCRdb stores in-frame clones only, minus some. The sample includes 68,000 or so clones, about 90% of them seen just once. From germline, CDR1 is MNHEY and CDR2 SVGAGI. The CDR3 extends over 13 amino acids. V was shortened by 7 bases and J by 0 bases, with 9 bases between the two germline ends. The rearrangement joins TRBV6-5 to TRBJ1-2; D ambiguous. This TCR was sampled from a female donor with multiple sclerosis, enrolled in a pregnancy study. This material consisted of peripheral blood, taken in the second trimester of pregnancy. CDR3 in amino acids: CASNPGANYGYTF. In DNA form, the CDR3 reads TGTGCCAGCAACCCAGGCGCTAACTATGGCTACACCTTC.